This T cell receptor beta chain was observed in a study of cytomegalovirus exposure and HLA in healthy donors. Overall study results and limits: Analysis performed later showed TCR beta chains linked to HLA being more clonally expanded than equally common others.

The PCR was carried out with 60 Vbeta primers and 13 Jbeta primers. Clones were read by immunoSEQ multiplex PCR, and TCRdb kept only the in-frame ones, dropping some. The top ten hold 1% to 1.5% of the sample, which has 150,000 or so clones, about 85% seen once. Everyone who donated was a healthy bone marrow donor. Regarding this clone: What it recognizes is unknown.

V was clipped by 0 bases and J by 2 bases, with 11 bases between them. This CDR3 comprises 15 residues. Germline CDR1 reads SGHRS; CDR2 reads YFSETQ. The TCR was taken from a man aged 45-65 years in good health and CMV-seropositive. V is TRBV5-1 and J is TRBJ2-5; the D gene is possibly TRBD1 (6 bases). The specimen was PBMCs. The CDR3 nucleotides are TGCGCCAGCAGCTTGGCCACAGGGCGGCAAGAGACCCAGTACTTC. Protein sequence: CASSLATGRQETQYF.